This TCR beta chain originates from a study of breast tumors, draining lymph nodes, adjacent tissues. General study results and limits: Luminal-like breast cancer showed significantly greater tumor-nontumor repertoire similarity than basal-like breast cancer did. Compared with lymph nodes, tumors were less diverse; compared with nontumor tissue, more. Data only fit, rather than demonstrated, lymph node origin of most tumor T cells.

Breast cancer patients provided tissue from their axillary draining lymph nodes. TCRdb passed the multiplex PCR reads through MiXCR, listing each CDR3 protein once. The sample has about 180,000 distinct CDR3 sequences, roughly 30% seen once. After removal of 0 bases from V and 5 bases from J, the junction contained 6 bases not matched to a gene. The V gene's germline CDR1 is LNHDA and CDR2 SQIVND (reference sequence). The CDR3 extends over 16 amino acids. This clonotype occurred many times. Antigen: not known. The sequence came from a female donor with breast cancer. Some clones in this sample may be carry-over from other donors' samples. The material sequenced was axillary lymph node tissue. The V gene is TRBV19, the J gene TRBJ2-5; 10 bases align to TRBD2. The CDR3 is CASSIDNLAGGETQYF. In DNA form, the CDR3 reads TGTGCCAGTAGTATAGATAATTTAGCGGGGGGCGAGACCCAGTACTTC.